This T cell receptor beta chain stems from a study of blood T cell repertoires in COVID-19. This table comes from immunoSEQ multiplex PCR, and its TCRdb copy is limited to in-frame clones, with some not included. The table records approximately 300,000 clones, around 88% of them present only once. Germline CDR1 MDHEN, CDR2 SYDVKM. The CDR3 is 16 amino acids. J gave up 6 bases and V 1 base, and 10 bases lay outside the gene matches. The chain has TRBV28 and TRBJ1-1, with TRBD1 matching 8 bases. The receptor's source is a woman aged 50 to 65 with acute or convalescent COVID-19. The sequenced sample was peripheral blood. The CDR3 DNA is TGTGCCAGCAGTTTATTGACAGGGGTGGATGGGGCTGAAGCTTTCTTT. This encodes CASSLLTGVDGAEAFF. The full variable domain, in which reference TRBV28 and TRBJ1-1 provide the parts outside the CDR3, is DVKVTQSSRYLVKRTGEKVFLECVQDMDHENMFWYRQDPGLGLRLIYFSYDVKMKEKGDIPEGYSVSREKKERFSLILESASTNQTSMYLCASSLLTGVDGAEAFFGQGTRLTVV.